Listed here is a single T cell receptor (beta chain). No antigen is known for it. There are no base qualities to consult, and no much larger clone falls within one base. Other DNA sequences in this sample translate to the same CDR3. The sample originates from a study of shared clonotypes between healthy human individuals (dated by TCRdb to 2020 to 2021). For context, the study as a whole: The cohort included three men and a couple of women between 18 and 49 years of age. Per donor, three plates each were used for CD4 naive and CD4 memory, two for CD8 naive, and one for CD8 memory. To estimate repertoire size and how much clonotypes are shared between individuals, the study performed deep sequencing of blood TCR repertoires from a few healthy adults. To increase sequencing depth and limit assay-specific biases, TCR repertoire library preparation and sequencing were carried out by different laboratories using diverse techniques. Leukapheresis yielded between about 0.85 and 9.5 billion PBMCs per donor.

Trimming removed 0 bases from V and 3 bases from J, leaving 9 bases between the germline ends. For CDR1 and CDR2, the germline V gene lists MNHEY and SVGAGI. The CDR3 spans 14 residues, from the cysteine through the phenylalanine. Here the CDR3 DNA is all that survives: 42 bases in frame from base 1. Broad study findings and their caveats: Sampling was restricted to blood, and TCR repertoires in tissue are likely to differ from TCR repertoires in blood. Rarefaction of sorted-subset datasets indicated incomplete sequencing despite the large sequencing depth. Higher generation probabilities were observed for clonotypes shared by all four sorted-subset donors than for non-shared clonotypes. Across four donors, about 5% of naive CD4, 3.5% of naive CD8, around 2.1% of memory CD4, and approximately 0.4% of memory CD8 clonotypes were shared. Pairwise subsampling indicated that sequencing depth was expected to affect the degree of clonotype sharing among donors. Naive subsets generally had larger estimated clonotype richness than memory subsets did. Because the study included only a small number of donors, the genetic and exposure-history diversity represented was limited.

Using the deep immunoSEQ assay, TCR CDR3 regions were amplified from genomic DNA by multiplex PCR. Genomic DNA extracted from each cell subset was distributed evenly over all wells of several immunoSEQ 96-well plates, and each plate served as one replicate. For sorted subsets, approximately 0.2 ug of genomic DNA, equivalent to some 33,000 T cell genomes, went into each replicate PCR. Purified libraries were measured with a Qubit 3.0 fluorometer, size-checked on a Bioanalyzer 2100, and measured again with the KAPA Library Quantification kit. Each immunoSEQ 96-well plate was sequenced on its own single-read 150-cycle Illumina NextSeq 550 flow cell. The published analysis was carried out like this. Because only junctional sequences without quality scores were contained in the immunoSEQ output, filtering matching that applied to full-length reads could not be performed. To assign V/J genes and CDR3, sequences were annotated using PyIR, a Python wrapper for IgBLAST v1.9, with IMGT germline references. Any read was removed if the V/J assignment was weak (E-value above 1e-6), the CDR3 was missing, or the read contained stop codons, out-of-frame junctions, or ambiguous translated residues. V3J clonotypes were defined as sequences sharing an identical inferred V gene, J gene, and CDR3 amino acid sequence. Percentage overlap between repertoires was computed as shared unique clonotypes divided by the size of the smaller repertoire. Richness of each repertoire was evaluated using RTK rarefaction, the Chao1 estimator, and Recon v2.1 estimates of unobserved clonotypes. For all TCRbeta clonotypes obtained by the gDNA method from several donors, generation probabilities were computed with OLGA. TCRdb obtained this table from immuneACCESS and retained in-frame rearrangements with V and J assigned. These tables miss some clones; where compared with another copy, unresolved V genes account for less than half of the shortfall, and the remainder is unexplained. Clone size and the V and J calls come from that table; the DNA yielded D and trimming. The table for this sample lists 2 million to 3 million clones; roughly 93% of them were counted only once. In total, the top ten clones hold approximately 0.36% of the sample.

The donors were healthy, HIV-negative adults who had no recently reported acute infections or vaccinations. Every donor was a Caucasian adult living in Nashville, Tennessee, USA. CD4+ T cells were enriched through magnetic negative selection, after which naive cells were positively selected on CD45RA and the remaining negative fraction served as the memory subset. After blood collection by leukapheresis, PBMCs were isolated using Ficoll-Histopaque density gradient centrifugation and then cryopreserved in the vapor phase of liquid nitrogen. Analytical flow cytometry was used to check the purity and quantity of every magnetically sorted T cell population. Genomic DNA was isolated from each sorted fraction and quantified by UV absorbance on a Nanodrop 2000c.

Recombination linked TRBV6-5 to TRBJ2-7, with the D gene tentatively TRBD1 or TRBD2, based on 5 matching bases in each. The specimen sequenced was naive CD4+ T cells from PBMCs. The sample's cell subset or site label is to be understood as: CD45RA+ positively selected. The clonotype was recovered from a man aged 18 to 30 in good health. Some clones in this sample may be carry-over from other donors' samples. The DNA sequence reads TGTGCCAGCAGTTACTCGGCAGGGAGCTACGAGCAGTACTTC. Protein translation: CASSYSAGSYEQYF.